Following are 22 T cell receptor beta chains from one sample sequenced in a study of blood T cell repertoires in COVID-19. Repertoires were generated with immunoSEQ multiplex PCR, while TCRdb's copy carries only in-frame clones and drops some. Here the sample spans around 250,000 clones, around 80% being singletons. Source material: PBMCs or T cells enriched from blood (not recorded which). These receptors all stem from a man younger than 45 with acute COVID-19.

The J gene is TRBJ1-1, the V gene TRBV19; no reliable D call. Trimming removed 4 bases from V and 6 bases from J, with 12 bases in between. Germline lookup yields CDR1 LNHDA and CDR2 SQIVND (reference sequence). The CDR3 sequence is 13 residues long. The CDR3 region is CASSTRHDSEAFF. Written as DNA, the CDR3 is TGTGCCAGTAGTACGCGTCACGATTCTGAAGCTTTCTTT.

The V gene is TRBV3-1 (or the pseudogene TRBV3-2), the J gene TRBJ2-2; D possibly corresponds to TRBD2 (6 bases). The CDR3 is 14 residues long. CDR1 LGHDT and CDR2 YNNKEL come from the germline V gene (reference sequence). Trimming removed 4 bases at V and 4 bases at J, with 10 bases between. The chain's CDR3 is CASSPLEGTGELFF. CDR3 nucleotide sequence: TGTGCCAGCAGCCCACTGGAGGGCACCGGGGAGCTGTTTTTT.

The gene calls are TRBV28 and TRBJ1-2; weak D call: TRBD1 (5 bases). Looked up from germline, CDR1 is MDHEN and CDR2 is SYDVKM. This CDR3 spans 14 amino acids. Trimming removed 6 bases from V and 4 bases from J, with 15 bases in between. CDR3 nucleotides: TGTGCCAGCAGCCCTTTCGGGGGATCCTATGGCTACACCTTC. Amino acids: CASSPFGGSYGYTF.

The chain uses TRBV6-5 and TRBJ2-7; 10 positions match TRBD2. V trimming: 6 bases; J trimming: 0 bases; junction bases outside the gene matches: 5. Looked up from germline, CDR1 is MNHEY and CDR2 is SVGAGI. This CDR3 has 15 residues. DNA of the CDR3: TGTGCCAGCAGCCCCGGGACTAGCGACTCCTACGAGCAGTACGTC. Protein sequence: CASSPGTSDSYEQYV.

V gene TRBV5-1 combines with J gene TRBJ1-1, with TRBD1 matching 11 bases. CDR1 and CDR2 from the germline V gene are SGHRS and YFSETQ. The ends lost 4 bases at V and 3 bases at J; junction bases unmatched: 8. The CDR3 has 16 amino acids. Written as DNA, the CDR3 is TGCGCCAGCAGCCTCGGACAGGGGGCATTCGACACTGAAGCTTTCTTT. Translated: CASSLGQGAFDTEAFF.

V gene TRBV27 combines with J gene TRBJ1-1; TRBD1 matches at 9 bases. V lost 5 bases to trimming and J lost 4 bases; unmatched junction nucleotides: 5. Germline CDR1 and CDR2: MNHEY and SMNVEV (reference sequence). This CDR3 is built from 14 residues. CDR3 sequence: CASSLQGASTEAFF. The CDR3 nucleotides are TGTGCCAGCAGTCTACAGGGGGCAAGCACTGAAGCTTTCTTT.

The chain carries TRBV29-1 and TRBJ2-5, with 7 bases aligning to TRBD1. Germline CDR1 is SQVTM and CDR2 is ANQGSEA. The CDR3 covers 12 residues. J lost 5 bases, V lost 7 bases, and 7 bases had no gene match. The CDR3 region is CSGWTGRETQYF. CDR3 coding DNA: TGCAGCGGATGGACAGGACGGGAGACCCAGTACTTC. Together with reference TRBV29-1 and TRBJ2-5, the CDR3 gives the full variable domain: SAVISQKPSRDICQRGTSLTIQCQVDSQVTMMFWYRQQPGQSLTLIATANQGSEATYESGFVIDKFPISRPNLTFSTLTVSNMSPEDSSIYLCSGWTGRETQYFGPGTRLLVL.

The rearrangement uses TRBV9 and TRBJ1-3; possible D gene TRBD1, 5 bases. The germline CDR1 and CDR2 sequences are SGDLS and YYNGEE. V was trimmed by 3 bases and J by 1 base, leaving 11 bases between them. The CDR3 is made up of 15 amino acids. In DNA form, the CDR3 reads TGTGCCAGCAGCGACACGACAGTGTCTGGAAACACCATATATTTT. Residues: CASSDTTVSGNTIYF.

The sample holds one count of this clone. CDR3 DNA: TGCGCCAGCAGCTTGTTAGTGGGCTCCAACTATGGCTACACCTTC. It encodes CASSLLVGSNYGYTF. The chain employs TRBV5-1 and TRBJ1-2; D remains ambiguous. V was clipped by 1 base and J by 2 bases, with 12 bases between them. This CDR3 is built from 15 residues. Per germline, CDR1 SGHRS and CDR2 YFSETQ.

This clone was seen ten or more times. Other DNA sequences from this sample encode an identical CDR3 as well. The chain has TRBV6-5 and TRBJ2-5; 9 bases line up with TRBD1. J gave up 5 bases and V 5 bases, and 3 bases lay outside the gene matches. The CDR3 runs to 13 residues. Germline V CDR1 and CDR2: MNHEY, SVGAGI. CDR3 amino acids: CASSRDRDETQYF. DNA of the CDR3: TGTGCCAGCAGTAGGGACAGGGACGAGACCCAGTACTTC.

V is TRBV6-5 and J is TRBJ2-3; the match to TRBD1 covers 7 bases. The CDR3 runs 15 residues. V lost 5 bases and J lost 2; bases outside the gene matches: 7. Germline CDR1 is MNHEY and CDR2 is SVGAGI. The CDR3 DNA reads TGTGCCAGCAGTAATGGACAGGCCTCCACAGATACGCAGTATTTT. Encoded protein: CASSNGQASTDTQYF.

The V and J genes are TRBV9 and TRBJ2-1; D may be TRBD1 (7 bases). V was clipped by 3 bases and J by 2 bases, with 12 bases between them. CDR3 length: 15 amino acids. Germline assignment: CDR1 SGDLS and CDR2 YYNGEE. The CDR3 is CASSAPRGAYNEQFF. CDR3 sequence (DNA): TGTGCCAGCAGCGCCCCCAGGGGGGCCTACAATGAGCAGTTCTTC.

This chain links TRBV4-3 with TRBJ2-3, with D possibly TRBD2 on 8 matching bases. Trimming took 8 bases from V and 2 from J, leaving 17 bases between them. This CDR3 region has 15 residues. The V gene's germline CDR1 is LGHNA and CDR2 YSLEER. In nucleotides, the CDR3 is TGCGCCAGCTCGGGAGGGGGCAGTGTCACAGATACGCAGTATTTT. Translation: CASSGGGSVTDTQYF.

In nucleotides, the CDR3 is TGTGCCAGTAGTTTGACAGGGGGCTTTTTTGTGAACACTGAAGCTTTCTTT. This sequence encodes CASSLTGGFFVNTEAFF. The chain uses TRBV19 and TRBJ1-1; 10 positions match TRBD1. Germline assignment: CDR1 LNHDA and CDR2 SQIVND (reference sequence). The J segment lost 0 bases and the V segment lost 5 bases, leaving 9 bases of the junction unmatched. CDR3 length equals 17 residues.

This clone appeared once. Here the CDR3 reads CASSLPPPGQGYGYTF. CDR3 coding DNA: TGTGCCAGCAGCTTACCCCCACCTGGACAGGGATATGGCTACACCTTC. The rearrangement uses TRBV11-2 and TRBJ1-2; 8 bases agree with TRBD1. The CDR3 is made up of 16 amino acids. CDR1 is SGHAT and CDR2 is FQNNGV in the germline V gene. The trim removed 2 bases at V and 5 bases at J, leaving 10 bases unmatched.

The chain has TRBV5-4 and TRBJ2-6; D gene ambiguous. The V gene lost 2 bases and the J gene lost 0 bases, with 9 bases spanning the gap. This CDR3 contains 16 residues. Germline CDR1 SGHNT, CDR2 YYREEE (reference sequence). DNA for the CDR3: TGTGCCAGCAGCTTCAACAGCCGCTCTGGGGCCAACGTCCTGACTTTC. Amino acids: CASSFNSRSGANVLTF.

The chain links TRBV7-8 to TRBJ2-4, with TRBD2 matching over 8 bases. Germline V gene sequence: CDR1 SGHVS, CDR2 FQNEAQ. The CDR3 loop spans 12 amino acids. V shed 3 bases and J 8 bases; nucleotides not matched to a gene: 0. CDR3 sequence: CASSLTSDIQYF. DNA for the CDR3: TGTGCCAGCAGCTTGACTAGCGACATTCAGTACTTC. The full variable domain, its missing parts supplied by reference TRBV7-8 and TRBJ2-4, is GAGVSQSPRYKVAKRGQDVALRCDPISGHVSLFWYQQALGQGPEFLTYFQNEAQLDKSGLPSDRFFAERPEGSVSTLKIQRTQQEDSAVYLCASSLTSDIQYFGAGTRLSVL.

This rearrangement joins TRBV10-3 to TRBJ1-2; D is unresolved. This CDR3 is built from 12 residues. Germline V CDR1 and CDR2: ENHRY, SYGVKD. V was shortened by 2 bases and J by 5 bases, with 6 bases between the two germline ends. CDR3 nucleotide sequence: TGTGCCATCAGTGAGAGCTCTTATGGCTACACCTTC. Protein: CAISESSYGYTF.

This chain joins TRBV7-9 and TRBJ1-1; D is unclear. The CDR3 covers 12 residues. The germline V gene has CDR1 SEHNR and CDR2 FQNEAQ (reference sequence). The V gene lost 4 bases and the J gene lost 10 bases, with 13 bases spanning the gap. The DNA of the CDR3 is TGTGCCAGCAGCTCGGACTTGTTGAGAGCTTTCTTT. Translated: CASSSDLLRAFF.

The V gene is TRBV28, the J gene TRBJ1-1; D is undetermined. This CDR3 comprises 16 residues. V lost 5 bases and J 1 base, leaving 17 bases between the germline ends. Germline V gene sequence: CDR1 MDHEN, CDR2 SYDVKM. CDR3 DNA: TGTGCCAGCAGTGCAGCCTCGCTCGGAGGGAACACTGAAGCTTTCTTT. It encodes CASSAASLGGNTEAFF. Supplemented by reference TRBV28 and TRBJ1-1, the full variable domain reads DVKVTQSSRYLVKRTGEKVFLECVQDMDHENMFWYRQDPGLGLRLIYFSYDVKMKEKGDIPEGYSVSREKKERFSLILESASTNQTSMYLCASSAASLGGNTEAFFGQGTRLTVV.

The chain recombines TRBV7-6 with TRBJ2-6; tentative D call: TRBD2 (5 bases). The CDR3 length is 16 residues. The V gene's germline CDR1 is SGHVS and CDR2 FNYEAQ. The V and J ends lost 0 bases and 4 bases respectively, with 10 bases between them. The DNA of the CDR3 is TGTGCCAGCAGCTTAGCGCTAGCTTCCGGGGCCAACGTCCTGACTTTC. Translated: CASSLALASGANVLTF. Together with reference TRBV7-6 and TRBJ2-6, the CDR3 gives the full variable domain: GAGVSQSPRYKVTKRGQDVALRCDPISGHVSLYWYRQALGQGPEFLTYFNYEAQQDKSGLPNDRFSAERPEGSISTLTIQRTEQRDSAMYRCASSLALASGANVLTFGAGSRLTVL.

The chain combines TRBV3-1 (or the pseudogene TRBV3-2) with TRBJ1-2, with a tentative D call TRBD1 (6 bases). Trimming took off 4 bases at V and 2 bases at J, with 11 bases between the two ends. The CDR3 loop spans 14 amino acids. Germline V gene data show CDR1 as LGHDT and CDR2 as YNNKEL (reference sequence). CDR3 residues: CASSPRGHNYGYTF. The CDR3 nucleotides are TGTGCCAGCAGCCCCCGGGGACACAACTATGGCTACACCTTC.